The source of this T cell receptor beta chain is a study of T cells in Graves' hyperthyroidism and ophthalmopathy. Study results and limitations: Ophthalmopathy cases were set apart from stable hyperthyroidism by a 13 V-J model. Among thyroid clonotypes expanded above 0.001, most also appeared in blood.

Ophthalmopathy patients had moderate-to-severe active disease, CAS ≥3, NOSPECS ≥4, and disease duration under 3 months. A patient was excluded if there was uncontrolled infection, other autoimmune disease, pregnancy or lactation. There were TCR beta CDR3 regions amplified from RNA transcripts. The TCR CDR3 first-round RT-PCR relied on the HTBI primer set. TCRdb re-called the multiplex PCR reads through MiXCR, storing one row per CDR3 protein. Found here are fewer than 250,000 distinct CDR3 sequences, approximately 25% of them singletons; the top ten hold about a third. CDR1 MDHEN and CDR2 SYDVKM come from the germline V gene. V was cut by 2 bases and J by 4 bases, with 14 bases left in between. CDR3 length equals 15 residues. This clonotype was picked up a small number of times. The antigen is not known.

Sequencing input: blood. The V and J genes are TRBV28 and TRBJ1-2, with a weak D call TRBD1 (6 bases). This receptor was obtained from a woman in her thirties or forties with Graves' ophthalmopathy. CDR3 protein: CASSLGVGGGYGYTF. Written as DNA, the CDR3 is TGTGCCAGCAGTTTAGGCGTTGGGGGCGGCTATGGCTACACCTTC.